The 25 T cell receptor beta chains reported below all come from one sample, sequenced in a study of T cell repertoires in cytomegalovirus infection. Their specific antigens are unknown. TCRdb ran MiXCR on the reads and lists one entry per CDR3 protein. The sample includes just over 450,000 distinct CDR3 sequences, roughly 43% of them seen just once. Specimen: cultured PBMCs, collected from culture after CMV antigen stimulation. The receptors derive from a human donor in good health (CMV status not recorded). Some clones in this sample may be carry-over from other donors' samples.

The CDR3 loop reads CASSSLLGAYGYTF. The CDR3 DNA is TGTGCCAGCAGCTCGCTTCTGGGGGCGTATGGCTACACCTTC. The gene calls are TRBV7-6 and TRBJ1-2; D is perhaps TRBD1 (6 bases). Germline CDR1 and CDR2: SGHVS and FNYEAQ. The germline V and J ends were trimmed by 4 bases and 5 bases, with 14 bases remaining between them. The CDR3 length is 14 residues.

CDR3 sequence (DNA): TGTGCCAGCAGCTTAGCGGGCCTGACAGGGATGTACCAAGAGACCCAGTACTTC. Its translation is CASSLAGLTGMYQETQYF. The chain has TRBV11-2 and TRBJ2-5; 7 bases map to TRBD1. The CDR3 length is 18 residues. The V gene's germline CDR1 is SGHAT and CDR2 FQNNGV. Trimming removed 1 base from V and 0 bases from J; junction bases left unmatched: 11. The whole variable domain, filled in from reference TRBV11-2 and TRBJ2-5, reads EAGVAQSPRYKIIEKRQSVAFWCNPISGHATLYWYQQILGQGPKLLIQFQNNGVVDDSQLPKDRFSAERLKGVDSTLKIQPAKLEDSAVYLCASSLAGLTGMYQETQYFGPGTRLLVL.

This sequence joins TRBV20-1 and TRBJ1-5; the match to TRBD1 covers 11 bases. This CDR3 is 12 amino acids long. Per the germline V gene, CDR1 is DFQATT and CDR2 is SNEGSKA (reference sequence). Trimming at V came to 5 bases and at J to 7 bases, leaving 1 base not matched to a gene. The CDR3 sequence: CSAGQGAQPQHF. The CDR3 region has the DNA TGCAGTGCTGGACAGGGGGCCCAGCCCCAGCATTTT.

This rearrangement joins TRBV28 to TRBJ2-3; either TRBD1 or TRBD2 may supply D (5 bases each). Germline CDR1 and CDR2: MDHEN and SYDVKM. Trimming took 5 bases from V and 5 from J, leaving 20 bases between them. The CDR3 spans 16 residues. Here the CDR3 reads CASSLNTRGDQDTQYF. The DNA for the CDR3 is TGTGCCAGCAGTCTCAATACCCGGGGCGACCAAGATACGCAGTATTTT.

The chain employs TRBV20-1 and TRBJ2-5, with 7 bases aligning to TRBD2. The length of the CDR3 is 14 residues. V shed 2 bases, J shed 4 bases, and the junction held 7 bases outside the gene matches. CDR1 DFQATT and CDR2 SNEGSKA come from the germline V gene (reference sequence). Here the CDR3 reads CSARQAGRGETQYF. CDR3 DNA: TGCAGTGCTAGACAAGCGGGAAGGGGAGAGACCCAGTACTTC.

Details on this clonotype: This may arise from a read error, as a much more abundant clone is one base away. This chain connects TRBV12-3 or TRBV12-4 to TRBJ2-3, with unresolved D. Trimming pared 6 bases from V and 3 bases from J, leaving 7 bases between. The length of the CDR3 is 12 residues. CDR3 protein: CASRPLTDTQYF. The CDR3 DNA reads TGTGCCAGCAGACCCCTGACAGATACGCAGTATTTT.

This clonotype was seen only a few times. This chain uses TRBV6-2 or TRBV6-3 with TRBJ2-1; the D gene is possibly TRBD1 (5 bases). Trimming stripped 5 bases from V and 0 bases from J, with 20 bases between. The CDR3 loop spans 18 amino acids. CDR1 and CDR2 from the germline V gene are MNHEY and SVGEGT. This CDR3 is CASSPVGVRGSSYNEQFF. CDR3 coding DNA: TGTGCCAGCAGTCCGGTAGGGGTCCGCGGTAGCTCCTACAATGAGCAGTTCTTC.

The chain links TRBV6-5 to TRBJ2-7; TRBD2 matches 9 bases. The CDR3 sequence is 14 residues long. CDR1 is MNHEY and CDR2 is SVGAGI in the germline V gene. After removal of 6 bases from V and 0 bases from J, the junction contained 3 bases not matched to a gene. The CDR3, as DNA: TGTGCCAGCAGGACTAGCGGATTCTCCTACGAGCAGTACTTC. Its protein product is CASRTSGFSYEQYF.

J is TRBJ1-5 and V is TRBV4-2, with no clear D. The germline V gene has CDR1 LGHNA and CDR2 YNFKEQ. The CDR3 extends over 15 amino acids. Trimming shortened V by 0 bases and J by 1 base, and 7 bases separated the two germline ends. Here the CDR3 reads CASSQDPLSNQPQHF. As DNA, the CDR3 is TGTGCCAGCAGCCAAGACCCTTTGAGCAATCAGCCCCAGCATTTT.

J is TRBJ2-7 and V is TRBV7-6; 8 bases align to TRBD2. The CDR3 has 16 amino acids. V was pared by 1 base and J by 7 bases, with 12 bases of the junction left unmatched. Germline V gives CDR1 SGHVS, CDR2 FNYEAQ. The CDR3 bases are TGTGCCAGCAGCTTAGGTCTCGTGCGGGGGGCAGGAGAGCAGTACTTC. Translation: CASSLGLVRGAGEQYF.

V and J are TRBV4-1 and TRBJ2-2, with a possible D match to TRBD2 (6 bases). This CDR3 spans 16 amino acids. The V end lost 1 base, the J end lost 5 bases, and 14 bases lay between the germline ends. Germline V lookup: CDR1 MGHRA, CDR2 YSYEKL. The CDR3 spells CASSQGPGVRTGELFF. As DNA, the CDR3 is TGCGCCAGCAGCCAAGGTCCGGGGGTTCGGACCGGGGAGCTGTTTTTT.

This rearrangement joins TRBV7-8 to TRBJ2-1; 10 bases line up with TRBD2. The CDR3 extends over 17 amino acids. Looked up from germline, CDR1 is SGHVS and CDR2 is FQNEAQ. The ends lost 5 bases at V and 3 bases at J; junction bases unmatched: 10. For the CDR3, the DNA is TGTGCCAGCAGCCCGAGCGGGGGGGCCTTTTACTACAATGAGCAGTTCTTC. It is translated as CASSPSGGAFYYNEQFF.

This chain joins TRBV6-5 and TRBJ2-1; 9 bases fit TRBD2. Germline lookup yields CDR1 MNHEY and CDR2 SVGAGI. V was pared by 0 bases and J by 12 bases, with 9 bases of the junction left unmatched. The CDR3 contains 15 residues. CDR3: CASSYSSGRTVGQFF. CDR3 coding DNA: TGTGCCAGCAGTTACTCCAGCGGGAGGACCGTGGGGCAGTTCTTC.

This clonotype was seen a few times. V gene TRBV3-1 combines with J gene TRBJ1-4; possibly TRBD1 for D (5 bases). Between the trimmed V and J ends, which lost 3 bases and 5 bases, there was a span of 10 bases. The CDR3 is made up of 14 amino acids. Germline V gene lookup returns CDR1 LGHDT and CDR2 YNNKEL (reference sequence). The CDR3 reads CASSHRGGNEKLFF. Here the CDR3 DNA reads TGTGCCAGCAGCCACCGGGGCGGGAATGAAAAACTGTTTTTT.

J is TRBJ1-6 and V is TRBV6-6; D perhaps matches TRBD1 (6 bases). In germline, CDR1 is MNHNY, CDR2 SVGAGI (reference sequence). V lost 7 bases, J lost 8 bases, and 15 bases lay in between. CDR3 length equals 14 residues. CDR3 in DNA: TGTGCCAGCACTGGACAGCCGGGGTATTCACCCCTCCACTTT. It codes for CASTGQPGYSPLHF.

This clonotype was counted between two and nine times. The chain is built from TRBV6-2 or TRBV6-3 and TRBJ2-1; 9 nucleotides line up with TRBD2. The V gene end was trimmed by 4 bases and the J gene end by 2 bases; junction bases not matched to a gene: 3. The CDR3 loop spans 15 amino acids. The V gene's germline CDR1 is MNHEY and CDR2 SVGEGT. CDR3: CASSLGGRAYNEQFF. CDR3 nucleotides: TGTGCCAGCAGTTTGGGCGGGAGGGCCTACAATGAGCAGTTCTTC.

The genes are TRBV10-3 and TRBJ2-7; D may be TRBD1 (7 bases). The CDR3 sequence is 12 residues long. The ends were cut back, 6 bases at V and 7 bases at J, with 13 bases in the middle. Germline lookup yields CDR1 ENHRY and CDR2 SYGVKD. This CDR3 reads CAISGGGQEQYF. The CDR3 DNA follows: TGTGCCATCAGCGGAGGGGGACAGGAGCAGTACTTC.

This chain's CDR3 is CASSFSQVSNQPQHF. CDR3 coding DNA: TGTGCCAGCAGTTTCTCACAGGTTAGCAATCAGCCCCAGCATTTT. This chain joins TRBV28 and TRBJ1-5; possible D gene TRBD1, 5 bases. Germline values: CDR1 MDHEN, CDR2 SYDVKM. Trimming took off 3 bases at V and 0 bases at J, with 9 bases between the two ends. The CDR3 has 15 amino acids.

This chain joins TRBV11-2 and TRBJ2-3; TRBD1 matches at 7 bases. The CDR3 totals 14 residues. J was trimmed by 5 bases and V by 5 bases; bases with no gene match: 7. Germline V gene sequence: CDR1 SGHAT, CDR2 FQNNGV. CDR3 nucleotides: TGTGCCAGCAGCCGGGACAGCTTAGGAGATACGCAGTATTTT. It codes for CASSRDSLGDTQYF.

The V call is TRBV5-6, the J call TRBJ1-1; a possible D gene is TRBD1 (6 bases). With 3 bases removed from V and 0 bases from J, the gap between germline ends came to 12 bases. The CDR3 has 15 residues. CDR1 is SGHDT and CDR2 is YYEEEE in the germline V gene. The CDR3 region has the DNA TGTGCCAGCAGCTCCCGGACAGAATTGAACACTGAAGCTTTCTTT. Translating gives CASSSRTELNTEAFF.

The count of this clonotype is one. The rearrangement joins TRBV7-4 to TRBJ1-2; D gene uncertain. This CDR3 spans 18 amino acids. V was trimmed by 3 bases and J by 1 base, leaving 21 bases between them. Looked up from germline, CDR1 is SGHVT and CDR2 is SQSDAQ. This CDR3 is CASSFSKRRWSFNYGYTF. In DNA, the CDR3 is TGTGCCAGCAGCTTCTCTAAGAGACGATGGAGCTTTAACTATGGCTACACCTTC.

This clonotype was detected ten times or more. This chain connects TRBV7-2 to TRBJ2-5; TRBD2 matches 7 bases. V lost 6 bases and J lost 5; bases outside the gene matches: 12. CDR3 size: 15 residues. Germline assignment: CDR1 SGHTA and CDR2 FQGNSA. The CDR3 protein is CASRDGDYGWETQYF. The CDR3 coding sequence is TGTGCCAGCAGGGACGGGGACTACGGGTGGGAGACCCAGTACTTC.

The table lists this clonotype with a few counts. V and J are TRBV7-2 and TRBJ1-6, with 10 bases fitting TRBD1. The CDR3 spans 15 residues. CDR1 and CDR2 from the germline V gene are SGHTA and FQGNSA. V lost 0 bases to trimming and J lost 13 bases; unmatched junction nucleotides: 6. The CDR3: CASSLAGTGVLPLHF. Written as DNA, the CDR3 is TGTGCCAGCAGCTTAGCCGGGACAGGGGTATTGCCCCTCCACTTT.

The rearrangement joins TRBV12-3 or TRBV12-4 to TRBJ2-1, with D perhaps TRBD1 or TRBD2 (6 bases each). V lost 3 bases and J 9 bases, leaving 18 bases between the germline ends. The CDR3 extends over 15 amino acids. The CDR3: CASSLVQGGGSEQFF. The CDR3 DNA reads as TGTGCCAGCAGTTTGGTACAGGGAGGTGGGAGTGAGCAGTTCTTC.

This clonotype was counted a few times. This chain joins TRBV5-5 and TRBJ1-1; D gene uncertain. Germline values: CDR1 SGHKS, CDR2 YYEKEE (reference sequence). V lost 2 bases to trimming and J lost 1 base, with 9 bases between them. The CDR3 is made up of 14 amino acids. As DNA, the CDR3 is TGTGCCAGCAGCTTACCGTGGGCGAACACTGAAGCTTTCTTT. Protein product: CASSLPWANTEAFF.